A single sample is the source of the 15 T cell receptor beta chains below, sequenced in a study of Tregs in tolerant kidney transplant recipients. The antigens these receptors bind are not known. CFSE-labeled recipient PBMCs were cultured less than 7 days with irradiated graft donor PBMCs, then FACS-sorted. Some clones are missing from TCRdb's copy, which holds only in-frame ones; the method was immunoSEQ multiplex PCR. The table records 7,000 to 9,000 clones, about 35% of them present only once. The specimen comprised CD8+ T cells from blood cultured with allogeneic cells, sampled before the transplant. These receptor sequences come from a human patient who received a combined kidney and bone marrow transplant.

This clone has just a few counts. The V gene is TRBV30, the J gene TRBJ1-4; no clear D gene. The germline V gene has CDR1 GTSNPN and CDR2 SVGIG (reference sequence). V lost 1 base and J 6 bases, leaving 6 bases between the germline ends. The CDR3 is 12 residues long. CDR3 sequence reads: CAWSGGDEKLFF. In DNA, the CDR3 is TGTGCCTGGAGTGGAGGAGATGAAAAACTGTTTTTT. Full variable domain (missing parts from reference TRBV30 and TRBJ1-4): SQTIHQWPATLVQPVGSPLSLECTVEGTSNPNLYWYRQAAGRGLQLLFYSVGIGQISSEVPQNLSASRPQDRQFILSSKKLLLSDSGFYLCAWSGGDEKLFFGSGTQLSVL.

The J gene is TRBJ2-5, the V gene TRBV7-6, with 9 positions matching TRBD2. The germline gives CDR1 SGHVS, CDR2 FNYEAQ. V shed 0 bases, J shed 4 bases, and the junction held 6 bases outside the gene matches. The CDR3 is 16 amino acids. In DNA, the CDR3 is TGTGCCAGCAGCTTAGCGGCGGGGGGGCACCGAGAGACCCAGTACTTC. Encoded protein: CASSLAAGGHRETQYF. The full variable domain, in which reference TRBV7-6 and TRBJ2-5 provide the parts outside the CDR3, is GAGVSQSPRYKVTKRGQDVALRCDPISGHVSLYWYRQALGQGPEFLTYFNYEAQQDKSGLPNDRFSAERPEGSISTLTIQRTEQRDSAMYRCASSLAAGGHRETQYFGPGTRLLVL.

The chain has TRBV25-1 and TRBJ2-5; D is unclear. Germline V gene sequence: CDR1 MGHDK, CDR2 SYGVNS. This CDR3 is built from 14 residues. V shed 2 bases and J shed 5 bases, with 12 bases lying between them. CDR3 coding DNA: TGTGCCAGCAGTGAAACGGGTTTTTGGGAGACCCAGTACTTC. Amino acids: CASSETGFWETQYF.

The V and J genes are TRBV2 and TRBJ2-1; TRBD1 matches 9 bases. In germline, CDR1 is SNHLY, CDR2 FYNNEI. The CDR3 contains 15 residues. The V and J ends lost 7 bases and 9 bases, in that order; junction bases with no gene match: 13. This CDR3 is CASNARDRVFREQFF. The CDR3 nucleotides are TGTGCCAGCAACGCCCGGGACAGGGTTTTCCGTGAGCAGTTCTTC.

The chain uses TRBV7-6 and TRBJ2-3; TRBD2 matches 8 bases. This CDR3 is built from 14 residues. V lost 5 bases, J lost 4 bases, and 5 bases stayed unmatched. Germline-derived CDR1 and CDR2 are SGHVS and FNYEAQ. CDR3 DNA sequence: TGTGCCAGCAGCCCCGCGGGGGGTGCAGATACGCAGTATTTT. Amino acid sequence: CASSPAGGADTQYF. Full variable domain (missing parts from reference TRBV7-6 and TRBJ2-3): GAGVSQSPRYKVTKRGQDVALRCDPISGHVSLYWYRQALGQGPEFLTYFNYEAQQDKSGLPNDRFSAERPEGSISTLTIQRTEQRDSAMYRCASSPAGGADTQYFGPGTRLTVL.

This clone was counted a few times. The J gene is TRBJ2-1, the V gene TRBV27; the match to TRBD1 covers 7 bases. Losses at the gene ends were 2 bases for V and 5 bases for J; bases not matched to a gene: 6. The CDR3 is 15 residues long. Germline V CDR1 and CDR2: MNHEY, SMNVEV (reference sequence). The CDR3 region has the DNA TGTGCCAGCAGTTTAGGGACAGTCGGAAACAATGAGCAGTTCTTC. It translates to CASSLGTVGNNEQFF.

The J gene is TRBJ1-1, the V gene TRBV5-5; possibly TRBD1 for D (5 bases). V lost 0 bases and J lost 4, with 10 bases in between. This CDR3 has 14 amino acids. From germline, CDR1 is SGHKS and CDR2 YYEKEE (reference sequence). CDR3: CASSLASGFTEAFF. CDR3 DNA: TGTGCCAGCAGCTTGGCCTCAGGGTTCACTGAAGCTTTCTTT.

The chain is built from TRBV13 and TRBJ1-2, with D possibly being TRBD1 (5 bases). V shed 6 bases and J shed 8 bases, with 25 bases lying between them. The length of the CDR3 is 16 residues. The germline V gene encodes CDR1 PRHDT and CDR2 FYEKMQ (reference sequence). DNA for the CDR3: TGTGCCAGCAGTTTATCCCTGGCAGGGAGGGGCGAGGGCTACACCTTC. This translates into CASSLSLAGRGEGYTF.

This clone was observed a few times. This chain uses TRBV7-2 with TRBJ2-7, with 7 bases matching TRBD2. CDR3 size: 14 residues. Germline values: CDR1 SGHTA, CDR2 FQGNSA. With 5 bases clipped from V and 2 bases from J, the junction kept 6 bases outside the gene matches. CDR3 DNA sequence: TGTGCCAGCAGCGTCTCGGGGGGAGCCTACGAGCAGTACTTC. Residues: CASSVSGGAYEQYF.

Details on this clone: Additional DNA sequences in this sample encode the identical CDR3. V and J are TRBV7-9 and TRBJ2-7; tentatively, D is TRBD1 (6 bases). Per the germline V gene, CDR1 is SEHNR and CDR2 is FQNEAQ (reference sequence). V dropped 5 bases and J dropped 13 bases, with 27 bases sitting between them. There are 15 residues in the CDR3. Here the CDR3 reads CASSPMNPYRGQKYF. The CDR3 DNA reads as TGTGCCAGCAGCCCTATGAACCCGTACCGGGGACAAAAATACTTC.

This clone was detected a few times. The chain has TRBV4-3 and TRBJ2-1, with 7 bases identical to TRBD1. V trimming: 5 bases; J trimming: 1 base; junction bases outside the gene matches: 8. Germline V gives CDR1 LGHNA, CDR2 YSLEER. The CDR3 has 16 amino acids. The CDR3 DNA is TGCGCCAGCAGCGGGGACAGTACTTATTCCTACAATGAGCAGTTCTTC. Translating gives CASSGDSTYSYNEQFF.

The chain is built from TRBV11-2 and TRBJ2-7, with 8 positions matching TRBD1. J was trimmed by 7 bases and V by 3 bases; bases with no gene match: 5. CDR1 and CDR2 from the germline V gene are SGHAT and FQNNGV. The CDR3 contains 13 residues. The CDR3 region has the DNA TGTGCCAGCAGCTTGCAGGGGGCGCGAGAGCAGTACTTC. This gives the protein CASSLQGAREQYF.

About this clone: One end of the junction varies from germline; a read error may be responsible. Other DNA sequences in the same sample also yield this CDR3. The V and J genes are TRBV4-2 and TRBJ1-6; D uncertain. The CDR3 has 14 amino acids. Germline CDR1 LGHNA, CDR2 YNFKEQ. This CDR3 is CASSQRLLYSPLHF. The CDR3 DNA follows: TGTGCCAGCAGCCAAAGACTGTTATATTCCCCCCTCCACTTT.

This clone was observed once. The chain couples TRBV7-9 to TRBJ2-5, with 8 bases fitting TRBD1. The V gene's germline CDR1 is SEHNR and CDR2 FQNEAQ (reference sequence). The CDR3 covers 14 residues. Trimming at V came to 2 bases and at J to 3 bases, leaving 2 bases not matched to a gene. CDR3 sequence (DNA): TGTGCCAGCAGCTTACAGGGGGCGGAAGAGACCCAGTACTTC. This translates into CASSLQGAEETQYF.

This clone was counted a few times. J is TRBJ2-3 and V is TRBV7-9; 11 bases are a match to TRBD2. Germline V gives CDR1 SEHNR, CDR2 FQNEAQ (reference sequence). V lost 5 bases, J lost 2 bases, and 3 bases stayed unmatched. This CDR3 is built from 15 residues. CDR3 DNA: TGTGCCAGCAGCCGACTAGCGGGGTACACAGATACGCAGTATTTT. It yields the protein CASSRLAGYTDTQYF. Filled out from reference TRBV7-9 and TRBJ2-3, the complete variable domain reads DTGVSQNPRHKITKRGQNVTFRCDPISEHNRLYWYRQTLGQGPEFLTYFQNEAQLEKSRLLSDRFSAERPKGSFSTLEIQRTEQGDSAMYLCASSRLAGYTDTQYFGPGTRLTVL.